This entry features one T cell receptor (beta chain) sequence. Its specificity is not known. This sample was included in a study of lymphopenia after photon versus proton radiotherapy. The study, taken as a whole, reports: A bigger post-nadir fall in TCR diversity correlated inversely with survival time in deceased patients. Photon-treated patients lost naive T cells and TCR diversity; proton-treated stayed stable. Authors raise, but do not show, better survival with proton therapy. After the lymphocyte nadir, photon-treated repertoires showed oligoclonal expansion, especially of CD8+ Temra cells.

Looked up from germline, CDR1 is MGHRA and CDR2 is YSYEKL. Trimming stripped 5 bases from V and 2 bases from J, with 13 bases between. There are 14 residues in the CDR3. The assay was immunoSEQ multiplex PCR, and TCRdb's table has in-frame clones only and misses some. The sample carries about 3,700 clones, about two thirds recorded once. The genes are TRBV4-1 and TRBJ2-7, with unresolved D. This receptor was obtained from an older man with esophageal cancer. Material: peripheral blood, obtained from a patient treated with proton-based radiotherapy. In nucleotides, the CDR3 is TGCGCCAGCAGCGCCCGAGAGCTAACCTACGAGCAGTACTTC. Amino acid sequence: CASSARELTYEQYF.